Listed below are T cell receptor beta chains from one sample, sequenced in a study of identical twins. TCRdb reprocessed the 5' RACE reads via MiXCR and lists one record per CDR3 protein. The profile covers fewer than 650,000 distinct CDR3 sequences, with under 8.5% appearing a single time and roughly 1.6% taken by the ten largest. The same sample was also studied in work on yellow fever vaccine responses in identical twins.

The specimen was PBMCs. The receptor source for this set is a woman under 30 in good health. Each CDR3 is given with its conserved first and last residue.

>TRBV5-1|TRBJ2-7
CASSLNQLAGVEQYF
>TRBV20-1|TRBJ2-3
CSASWTGFRAGTDTQYF
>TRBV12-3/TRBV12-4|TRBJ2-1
CASSLVGVVYNEQFF
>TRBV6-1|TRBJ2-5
CASSASLAGGGETQYF
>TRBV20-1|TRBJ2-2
CSADGGLAGRTGELFF
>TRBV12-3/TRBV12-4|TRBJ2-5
CASSHQETQYF
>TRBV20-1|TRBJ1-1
CSAPKFYWDRTEAFF
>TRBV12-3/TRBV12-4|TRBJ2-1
CASSLRGLKRNEQFF
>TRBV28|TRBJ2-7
CASRWSLSYEQYF
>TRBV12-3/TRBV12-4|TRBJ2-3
CASSLAAGGSTDTQYF
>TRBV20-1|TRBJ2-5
CSARDQRDETQYF
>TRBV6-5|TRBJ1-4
CASSYDSPGQQATNEKLFF
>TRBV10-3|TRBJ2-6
CAIRQAPSVRANVLTF
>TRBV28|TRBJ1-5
CASSAQGLGSNQPQHF
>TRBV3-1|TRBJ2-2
CASSQAKVGYTGELFF
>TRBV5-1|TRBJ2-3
CASSLQSLSTDTQYF
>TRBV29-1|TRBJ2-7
CSVDTYYEQYF
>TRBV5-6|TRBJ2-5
CASSRERGGMGETQYF
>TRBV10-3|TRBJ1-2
CAITPDRGNYGYTF
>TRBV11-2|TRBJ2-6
CASSWVGQSSGANVLTF